This T cell receptor (beta chain) was found in a study of cytomegalovirus exposure and HLA in healthy donors. A remark on this clone: The junction departs from germline at one end; a sequencing error may be responsible.

The CDR3 runs 15 residues. Per the germline V gene, CDR1 is GTSNPN and CDR2 is SVGIG (reference sequence). PCR amplification relied on 60 Vbeta primers (plus 13 Jbeta primers). Produced via immunoSEQ multiplex PCR; TCRdb's table is partial and in-frame only. The sample yields tens of thousands of clones, around three fifths seen once. This receptor was obtained from a man between 25 and 39 years old in good health and CMV-seronegative. The chain recombines TRBV30 with TRBJ1-6, with D possibly TRBD1 on 5 matching bases. The sequencing input was PBMCs. The CDR3 protein is CAWGVQSGTGSPLHF. The CDR3 DNA follows: TGTGCCTGGGGTGTACAATCAGGGACTGGGTCACCCCTCCACTTT.